The 26 T cell receptor beta chains in this list originate from one sample, sequenced in a study of blood T cell repertoires in COVID-19. The assay was immunoSEQ multiplex PCR, and TCRdb's table has in-frame clones only and misses some. The sample yields about 45,000 clones, about 85% seen once. The sample consisted of peripheral blood. These receptors came from a woman aged 80 or over with acute or convalescent COVID-19.

This chain connects TRBV5-1 to TRBJ2-5; tentatively, D is TRBD1 (5 bases). The CDR3 runs to 15 residues. Germline V gives CDR1 SGHRS, CDR2 YFSETQ. V was shortened by 0 bases and J by 2 bases, with 11 bases between the two germline ends. CDR3 amino acids: CASSLAEGVQETQYF. The DNA for the CDR3 is TGCGCCAGCAGCTTGGCCGAAGGGGTTCAAGAGACCCAGTACTTC. The complete variable domain, with remaining parts taken from reference TRBV5-1 and TRBJ2-5, reads KAGVTQTPRYLIKTRGQQVTLSCSPISGHRSVSWYQQTPGQGLQFLFEYFSETQRNKGNFPGRFSGRQFSNSRSEMNVSTLELGDSALYLCASSLAEGVQETQYFGPGTRLLVL.

The chain uses TRBV19 and TRBJ2-1; no definite D call. The V gene lost 4 bases and the J gene lost 4 bases, with 8 bases spanning the gap. The germline V gene encodes CDR1 LNHDA and CDR2 SQIVND (reference sequence). The CDR3 sequence is 13 residues long. CDR3 residues: CASSTDKYNEQFF. In DNA form, the CDR3 reads TGTGCCAGTAGTACCGACAAGTACAATGAGCAGTTCTTC. Supplemented by reference TRBV19 and TRBJ2-1, the full variable domain reads DGGITQSPKYLFRKEGQNVTLSCEQNLNHDAMYWYRQDPGQGLRLIYYSQIVNDFQKGDIAEGYSVSREKKESFPLTVTSAQKNPTAFYLCASSTDKYNEQFFGPGTRLTVL.

This clone has a handful of counts. The gene calls are TRBV3-1 (or the pseudogene TRBV3-2) and TRBJ2-2; D gene ambiguous. The length of the CDR3 is 16 residues. Between the trimmed V and J ends, which lost 4 bases and 0 bases, there was a span of 12 bases. Germline V gene data show CDR1 as LGHDT and CDR2 as YNNKEL (reference sequence). The CDR3 coding sequence is TGTGCCAGCAGCCTGTTGGGCCTAACGAACACCGGGGAGCTGTTTTTT. Amino acids: CASSLLGLTNTGELFF.

This chain uses TRBV19 with TRBJ2-1; 10 bases align to TRBD2. This CDR3 has 14 residues. Trimming took 8 bases from V and 10 from J; bases not matched to a gene: 11. Germline assignment: CDR1 LNHDA and CDR2 SQIVND (reference sequence). The CDR3 bases are TGTGCCAGTTCCCTAGCGGGAGTTGGCCGGGAGCAGTTCTTC. Encoded protein: CASSLAGVGREQFF.

The chain is built from TRBV12-5 and TRBJ2-5; D possibly corresponds to TRBD2 (6 bases). CDR1 is LGHNT, CDR2 FRNRAP, per germline. Trimming took 1 base from V and 5 from J, leaving 11 bases between them. The CDR3 totals 14 residues. The CDR3 protein is CASGLDGSYETQYF. CDR3 DNA sequence: TGTGCTAGTGGTTTGGACGGGAGTTACGAGACCCAGTACTTC.

V usage is TRBV5-4 and J usage is TRBJ2-1; 11 bases are shared with TRBD2. The germline V gene has CDR1 SGHNT and CDR2 YYREEE (reference sequence). V shed 1 base and J 9 bases; nucleotides not matched to a gene: 3. There are 14 residues in the CDR3. The CDR3 protein is CASSLRLAGGEQFF. CDR3 bases: TGTGCCAGCAGCTTGCGGCTAGCGGGAGGTGAGCAGTTCTTC. The variable domain in full, with the rest retrieved from reference TRBV5-4 and TRBJ2-1, is ETGVTQSPTHLIKTRGQQVTLRCSSQSGHNTVSWYQQALGQGPQFIFQYYREEENGRGNFPPRFSGLQFPNYSSELNVNALELDDSALYLCASSLRLAGGEQFFGPGTRLTVL.

The chain carries TRBV28 and TRBJ1-1; D not certain. V lost 3 bases and J lost 1, with 3 bases in between. The germline CDR1 and CDR2 sequences are MDHEN and SYDVKM. The CDR3 extends over 12 amino acids. The CDR3 loop reads CASSLRNTEAFF. The CDR3 coding sequence is TGTGCCAGCAGTTTGAGGAACACTGAAGCTTTCTTT.

The rearrangement uses TRBV28 and TRBJ2-2, with 7 bases matching TRBD2. The junction had 11 bases not matched to a gene; V was cut back by 4 bases and J by 6 bases. The germline V gene has CDR1 MDHEN and CDR2 SYDVKM. The CDR3 is 16 residues long. The CDR3 DNA sequence: TGTGCCAGCAGTTCCGCCGGGGGAGGGCCATCCGGGGAGCTGTTTTTT. As protein: CASSSAGGGPSGELFF.

This chain joins TRBV28 and TRBJ2-1, with unresolved D. Germline V lookup: CDR1 MDHEN, CDR2 SYDVKM. The CDR3 covers 12 residues. Trimming shortened V by 1 base and J by 6 bases, and 4 bases separated the two germline ends. The CDR3: CASSLLFNEQFF. The CDR3, as DNA: TGTGCCAGCAGTTTATTATTCAATGAGCAGTTCTTC.

This clone came up a few times. The chain employs TRBV27 and TRBJ2-7, with 11 bases matching TRBD1. The CDR3 contains 16 residues. CDR1 MNHEY and CDR2 SMNVEV come from the germline V gene (reference sequence). The junction had 10 bases not matched to a gene; V was cut back by 3 bases and J by 6 bases. CDR3: CASSFGGQGAFGEQYF. The CDR3 DNA follows: TGTGCCAGCAGTTTCGGCGGACAGGGGGCTTTTGGCGAGCAGTACTTC.

This chain joins TRBV3-1 (or the pseudogene TRBV3-2) and TRBJ1-1, with TRBD1 as a possible D gene (5 bases). Trimming removed 0 bases from V and 0 bases from J, with 17 bases in between. Germline V gene lookup returns CDR1 LGHDT and CDR2 YNNKEL (reference sequence). CDR3 length: 18 amino acids. CDR3 nucleotide sequence: TGTGCCAGCAGCCAAGATGCGGGGCTCATACTCATGAACACTGAAGCTTTCTTT. Translating gives CASSQDAGLILMNTEAFF.

The chain uses TRBV20-1 and TRBJ2-7; D is unclear. Trimming shortened V by 3 bases and J by 3 bases, and 12 bases separated the two germline ends. The CDR3 spans 13 residues. Germline V CDR1 and CDR2: DFQATT, SNEGSKA (reference sequence). In nucleotides, the CDR3 is TGCAGTGCTAGTTCAGGCCATGACTACGAGCAGTACTTC. Amino acid sequence: CSASSGHDYEQYF.

The V call is TRBV21-1, the J call TRBJ2-3; the table's D call of TRBD2 was not tested on the DNA. TRBV21-1 is a pseudogene locus. This CDR3 is 16 amino acids long. CDR3 in amino acids: CASSTSLSGATDTQYF. DNA of the CDR3: TGTGCCAGCAGCACTAGCCTTAGCGGGGCCACAGATACGCAGTATTTT.

CDR3 residues: CASNYQGLGYNEQFF. In DNA form, the CDR3 reads TGTGCCAGCAATTATCAGGGGCTCGGCTACAATGAGCAGTTCTTC. The rearrangement links TRBV28 to TRBJ2-1, with a tentative D call TRBD1 (6 bases). Germline V gene lookup returns CDR1 MDHEN and CDR2 SYDVKM. V was clipped by 7 bases and J by 3 bases, with 16 bases between them. The CDR3 length is 15 residues.

This chain connects TRBV11-2 to TRBJ1-1; D not certain. Germline V gives CDR1 SGHAT, CDR2 FQNNGV. This CDR3 contains 13 residues. V was cut by 1 base and J by 0 bases, with 3 bases left in between. CDR3 sequence (DNA): TGTGCCAGCAGCTTAGCGGTGAACACTGAAGCTTTCTTT. This translates into CASSLAVNTEAFF.

J is TRBJ2-6 and V is TRBV28, with D possibly TRBD1 on 6 matching bases. The germline CDR1 and CDR2 sequences are MDHEN and SYDVKM. The V end lost 5 bases, the J end lost 0 bases, and 17 bases lay between the germline ends. The CDR3 loop spans 18 amino acids. The CDR3 coding sequence is TGTGCCAGCAGTCCCTCGGGACACTCATTCTCTGGGGCCAACGTCCTGACTTTC. Its translation is CASSPSGHSFSGANVLTF.

The chain recombines TRBV10-3 with TRBJ2-1, with 8 bases fitting TRBD1. The CDR3 is 17 residues long. Germline CDR1 ENHRY, CDR2 SYGVKD. The ends lost 0 bases at V and 7 bases at J; junction bases unmatched: 11. CDR3 sequence: CAISESRGRGGLNEQFF. Here the CDR3 DNA reads TGTGCCATCAGTGAGTCCAGGGGGCGTGGGGGGTTGAATGAGCAGTTCTTC.

This rearrangement joins TRBV4-1 to TRBJ2-2; 8 bases are a match to TRBD1. The germline gives CDR1 MGHRA, CDR2 YSYEKL. J gave up 5 bases and V 1 base, and 6 bases lay outside the gene matches. There are 16 residues in the CDR3. CDR3 sequence (DNA): TGCGCCAGCAGCCAAGCTTGGACAGGGTCAACCGGGGAGCTGTTTTTT. This codes for CASSQAWTGSTGELFF.

V is TRBV5-1 and J is TRBJ2-5; TRBD1 matches 9 bases. Germline V CDR1 and CDR2: SGHRS, YFSETQ. The CDR3 is 15 amino acids. J was trimmed by 5 bases and V by 3 bases; bases with no gene match: 8. Written as DNA, the CDR3 is TGCGCCAGCAGCTCGGGACAGGGTGATTCGGAGACCCAGTACTTC. This codes for CASSSGQGDSETQYF. The full variable domain, rest sourced from reference TRBV5-1 and TRBJ2-5, is KAGVTQTPRYLIKTRGQQVTLSCSPISGHRSVSWYQQTPGQGLQFLFEYFSETQRNKGNFPGRFSGRQFSNSRSEMNVSTLELGDSALYLCASSSGQGDSETQYFGPGTRLLVL.

This clone showed up just a few times. J is TRBJ1-1 and V is TRBV18; 9 bases fit TRBD1. With 5 bases clipped from V and 7 bases from J, the junction kept 5 bases outside the gene matches. Germline CDR1 reads KGHSH; CDR2 reads LQKENI. The CDR3 loop spans 13 amino acids. In nucleotides, the CDR3 is TGTGCCAGCTCAGCGGGACAGGGTTATGAAGCTTTCTTT. Its protein product is CASSAGQGYEAFF. Filled out from reference TRBV18 and TRBJ1-1, the complete variable domain reads NAGVMQNPRHLVRRRGQEARLRCSPMKGHSHVYWYRQLPEEGLKFMVYLQKENIIDESGMPKERFSAEFPKEGPSILRIQQVVRGDSAAYFCASSAGQGYEAFFGQGTRLTVV.

The chain carries TRBV10-2 and TRBJ2-1; TRBD2 matches 14 bases. Germline CDR1 reads WSHSY; CDR2 reads SAAADI. The CDR3 has 16 residues. V lost 2 bases and J lost 6; bases outside the gene matches: 3. For the CDR3, the DNA is TGCGCCAGCAGTGAGGGGACTAGCGGGAGCCTCAATGAGCAGTTCTTC. Translation gives CASSEGTSGSLNEQFF.

The chain couples TRBV4-1 to TRBJ1-1; D ambiguous. The CDR3 runs 14 residues. Trimming cost V 0 bases and J 3 bases, with 8 bases left between them. The germline V gene has CDR1 MGHRA and CDR2 YSYEKL. The CDR3 DNA reads as TGCGCCAGCAGCCAAGATTCCGCGTACACTGAAGCTTTCTTT. This gives the protein CASSQDSAYTEAFF.

This clone occurred once. The chain couples TRBV3-1 (or the pseudogene TRBV3-2) to TRBJ2-7, with D possibly being TRBD1 (6 bases). The CDR3 runs 16 residues. The V end was cut by 0 bases, the J end by 5 bases, with 17 bases between. Looked up from germline, CDR1 is LGHDT and CDR2 is YNNKEL (reference sequence). Here the CDR3 reads CASSQDPTGLGHEQYF. The CDR3 nucleotides are TGTGCCAGCAGCCAAGACCCAACAGGGTTAGGGCACGAGCAGTACTTC.

This chain uses TRBV18 with TRBJ1-1; no clear D gene. CDR3 length equals 14 residues. Germline CDR1 is KGHSH and CDR2 is LQKENI. The ends were cut back, 2 bases at V and 0 bases at J, with 7 bases in the middle. Here the CDR3 reads CASSPSRVNTEAFF. CDR3 coding DNA: TGTGCCAGCTCACCAAGCCGCGTGAACACTGAAGCTTTCTTT.

The rearrangement joins TRBV6-5 to TRBJ2-5; 11 bases are shared with TRBD2. Trimming took 4 bases from V and 4 from J; bases not matched to a gene: 5. In germline, CDR1 is MNHEY, CDR2 SVGAGI. This CDR3 spans 15 amino acids. This chain's CDR3 is CASSSSGRTGETQYF. The CDR3 region has the DNA TGTGCCAGCAGTTCTAGCGGGAGGACGGGAGAGACCCAGTACTTC.

The chain combines TRBV6-5 with TRBJ1-6, with TRBD1 matching 9 bases. J gave up 9 bases and V 2 bases, and 5 bases lay outside the gene matches. CDR3 length: 15 residues. CDR1 MNHEY and CDR2 SVGAGI come from the germline V gene. The CDR3 region is CASSYTDRGGSPLHF. The CDR3 DNA reads TGTGCCAGCAGTTACACGGACAGGGGTGGTTCACCCCTCCACTTT.